The source of this TCR beta chain is a study of cytomegalovirus exposure and HLA in healthy donors. Study-level findings and limits: Later analysis demonstrated an association between a missense DCLRE1C variant and TCR beta V- and J-gene trimming. The study designated roughly 150 TCR beta chains cytomegalovirus-associated.

The CDR3 is 14 amino acids. It was with 60 Vbeta and 13 Jbeta primers that the PCR ran. Data came from immunoSEQ multiplex PCR; TCRdb stores just in-frame clones and leaves some out. The repertoire includes 150,000 to 250,000 clones, roughly four fifths of them detected once, and approximately 0.098% sits in the top ten. As regards this clone: Its antigen is unidentified.

This TCR derives from a boy younger than 10 in good health and CMV-seronegative. This chain uses TRBV21-1 with TRBJ2-7; the D call in the table, TRBD1, was not verified against the DNA. TRBV21-1 is noted as a pseudogene. Sequenced material: PBMCs. In DNA form, the CDR3 reads TGTGCCAGCAGGCCGGGGACAGGGCGGTACGAGCAGTACTTC. Protein product: CASRPGTGRYEQYF.